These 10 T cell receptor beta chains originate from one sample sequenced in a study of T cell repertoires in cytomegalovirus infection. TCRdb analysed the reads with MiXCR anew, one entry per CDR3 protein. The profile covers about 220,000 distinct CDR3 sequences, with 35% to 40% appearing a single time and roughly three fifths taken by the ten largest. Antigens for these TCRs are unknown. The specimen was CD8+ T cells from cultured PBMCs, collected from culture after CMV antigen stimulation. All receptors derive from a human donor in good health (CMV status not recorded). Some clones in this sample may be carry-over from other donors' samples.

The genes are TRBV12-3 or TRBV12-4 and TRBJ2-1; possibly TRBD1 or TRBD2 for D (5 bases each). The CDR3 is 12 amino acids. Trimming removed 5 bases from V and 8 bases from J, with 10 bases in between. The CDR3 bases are TGTGCCAGCAGTAGGGACGGGTATGAGCAGTTCTTC. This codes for CASSRDGYEQFF.

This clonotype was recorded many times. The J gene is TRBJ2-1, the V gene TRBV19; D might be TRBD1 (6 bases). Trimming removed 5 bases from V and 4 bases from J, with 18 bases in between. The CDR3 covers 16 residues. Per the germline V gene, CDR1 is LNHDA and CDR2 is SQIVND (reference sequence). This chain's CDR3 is CASSLGQRPFYNEQFF. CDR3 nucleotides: TGTGCCAGTAGTTTAGGACAGCGCCCGTTTTACAATGAGCAGTTCTTC.

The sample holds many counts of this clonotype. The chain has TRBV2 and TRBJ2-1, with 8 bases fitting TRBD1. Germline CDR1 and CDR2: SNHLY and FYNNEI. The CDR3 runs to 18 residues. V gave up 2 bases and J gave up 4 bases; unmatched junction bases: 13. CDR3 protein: CASSESRDRPGGYNEQFF. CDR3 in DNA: TGTGCCAGCAGTGAATCCCGGGACAGGCCTGGGGGATACAATGAGCAGTTCTTC.

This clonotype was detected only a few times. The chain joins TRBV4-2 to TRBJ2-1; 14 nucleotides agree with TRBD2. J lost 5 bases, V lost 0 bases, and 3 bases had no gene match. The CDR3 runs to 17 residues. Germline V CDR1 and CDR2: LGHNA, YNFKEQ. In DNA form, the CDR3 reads TGTGCCAGCAGCCAAGATTGGGGACTAGCGGGAGACAATGAGCAGTTCTTC. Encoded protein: CASSQDWGLAGDNEQFF.

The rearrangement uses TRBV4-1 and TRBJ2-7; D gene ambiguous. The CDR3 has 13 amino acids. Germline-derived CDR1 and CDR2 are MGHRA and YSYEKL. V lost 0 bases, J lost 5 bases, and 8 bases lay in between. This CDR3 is CASSQDLDDEQYF. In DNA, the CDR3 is TGCGCCAGCAGCCAAGATTTGGACGACGAGCAGTACTTC.

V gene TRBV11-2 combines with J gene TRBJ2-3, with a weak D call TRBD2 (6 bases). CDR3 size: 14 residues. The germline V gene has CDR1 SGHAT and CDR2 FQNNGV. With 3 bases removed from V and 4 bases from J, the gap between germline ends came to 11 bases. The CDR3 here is CASSLGLTADTQYF. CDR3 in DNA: TGTGCCAGCAGCTTGGGACTTACAGCAGATACGCAGTATTTT.

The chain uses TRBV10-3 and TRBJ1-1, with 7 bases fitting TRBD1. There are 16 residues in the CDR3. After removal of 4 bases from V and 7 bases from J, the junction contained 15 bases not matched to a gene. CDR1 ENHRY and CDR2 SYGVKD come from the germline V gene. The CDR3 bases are TGTGCCATCAGTGGGAGGGGGGACAGCCGGTTGGGTGAAGCTTTCTTT. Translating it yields CAISGRGDSRLGEAFF.

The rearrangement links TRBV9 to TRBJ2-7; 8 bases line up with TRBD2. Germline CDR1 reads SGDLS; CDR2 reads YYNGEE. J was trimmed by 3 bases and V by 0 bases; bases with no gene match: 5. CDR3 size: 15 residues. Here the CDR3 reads CASSVGISGNYEQYF. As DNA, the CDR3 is TGTGCCAGCAGCGTAGGGATTAGCGGGAACTACGAGCAGTACTTC.

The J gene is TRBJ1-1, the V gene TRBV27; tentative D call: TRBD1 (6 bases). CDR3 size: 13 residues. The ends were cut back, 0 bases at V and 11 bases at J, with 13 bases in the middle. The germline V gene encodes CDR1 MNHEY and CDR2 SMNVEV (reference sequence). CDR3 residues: CASSLSMGAWAFF. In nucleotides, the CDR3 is TGTGCCAGCAGTTTATCGATGGGGGCGTGGGCTTTCTTT.

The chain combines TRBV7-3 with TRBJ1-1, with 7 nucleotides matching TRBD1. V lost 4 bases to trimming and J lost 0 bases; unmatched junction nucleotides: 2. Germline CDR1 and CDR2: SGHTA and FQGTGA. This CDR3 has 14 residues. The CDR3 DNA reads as TGTGCCAGCAGCTCACAGGGGCTGAACACTGAAGCTTTCTTT. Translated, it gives CASSSQGLNTEAFF. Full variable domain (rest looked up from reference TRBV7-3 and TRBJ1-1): GAGVSQTPSNKVTEKGKYVELRCDPISGHTALYWYRQSLGQGPEFLIYFQGTGAADDSGLPNDRFFAVRPEGSVSTLKIQRTERGDSAVYLCASSSQGLNTEAFFGQGTRLTVV.